This T cell receptor (beta chain) was recovered during a study of OX40 agonist ivuxolimab in advanced cancers. Turning to the study itself: Ivuxolimab, which patients received intravenously every 2 weeks, was dosed at 0.01 to 10 mg/kg. A diagnosis of hepatocellular carcinoma, melanoma, renal cell or head and neck cancer was present in dose-escalation patients.

Patients were excluded for autoimmune disease history or systemic immunosuppression. V shed 0 bases, J shed 6 bases, and the junction held 1 base outside the gene matches. Germline V gene lookup returns CDR1 SGHKS and CDR2 YYEKEE (reference sequence). This CDR3 has 14 amino acids. TCRdb's table, derived via immunoSEQ multiplex PCR, lists solely in-frame clones and lacks some. The repertoire holds about 100,000 clones, roughly 90% seen once, with 0.5% to 0.65% in the top ten. The starting material was CD4+ or CD8+ T cells sorted from blood, obtained in a trial of the OX40 agonist ivuxolimab. The source is an adult with an advanced solid tumor such as melanoma, head and neck, liver or kidney cancer. The rearrangement joins TRBV5-5 to TRBJ1-5; TRBD1 agrees at 9 bases. The CDR3 DNA reads TGTGCCAGCAGCTTGGTGACAGGGGGTCAGCCCCAGCATTTT. Protein: CASSLVTGGQPQHF.